The entry below gives a single T cell receptor (beta chain) sequence along with its context. Original analysis: Reference gene primer amplification gave nucleated cell count estimates. Profiled with immunoSEQ multiplex PCR; TCRdb holds only in-frame clones, not every one. The V and J calls and clone size come from that table; D and trimming were worked out from the DNA. The profile shows under 150,000 clones, approximately 83% of them singletons. This sample is part of a study of blood T cell repertoires in COVID-19. Across the whole study: From T cells, B-cell-depleted T cells, or PBMCs came the material, which was cDNA or gDNA.

The CDR3 length is 14 residues. With 6 bases removed from V and 6 bases from J, the gap between germline ends came to 21 bases. From germline, CDR1 is SQVTM and CDR2 ANQGSEA. The material sequenced was peripheral blood. V is TRBV29-1 and J is TRBJ2-7; D is perhaps TRBD1 (5 bases). The sequence was collected from an elderly man with acute or convalescent COVID-19. The CDR3 DNA is TGCAGCGTCGTGGGGCAGGACATTGCAGGCGAGCAGTACTTC. Its protein product is CSVVGQDIAGEQYF.